This T cell receptor (beta chain) appears in the sequencing data of a study of blood T cell repertoires in COVID-19. Study context: Acute-phase and convalescent COVID-19 samples originated in the United States, Italy and Spain. Nucleic acid was either cDNA or gDNA, and it came from T cells, B-cell-depleted T cells, or PBMCs.

In the authors' workflow: Counts of nucleated cells, estimated from reference gene primer amplification, were obtained. The protocol was immunoSEQ multiplex PCR, while the TCRdb copy is restricted to in-frame clones and leaves out a portion. That table gives V, J and clone size, and the DNA gave D and trimming. The table shows 390,000 or so clones, with nearly 90% occurring only once. The receptor was derived from a man in his late teens or twenties with active or convalescent COVID-19. Input material: peripheral blood.

CDR3: CASSYTGQGTEAFF. CDR3 nucleotide sequence: TGTGCCAGCAGTTATACGGGACAGGGGACTGAAGCTTTCTTT. The chain joins TRBV6-5 to TRBJ1-1; 10 bases map to TRBD1. Germline-derived CDR1 and CDR2 are MNHEY and SVGAGI. V shed 3 bases and J 5 bases; nucleotides not matched to a gene: 3. The CDR3 consists of 14 residues.